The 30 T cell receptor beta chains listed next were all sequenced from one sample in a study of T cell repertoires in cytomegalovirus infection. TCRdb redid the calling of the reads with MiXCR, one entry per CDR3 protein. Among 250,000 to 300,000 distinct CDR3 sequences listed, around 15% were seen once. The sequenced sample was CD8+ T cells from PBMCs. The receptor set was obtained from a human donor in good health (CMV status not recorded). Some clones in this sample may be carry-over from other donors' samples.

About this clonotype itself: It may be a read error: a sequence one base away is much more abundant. The CDR3 reads CANSPGPLEAFF. In DNA form, the CDR3 reads TGTGCCAACAGTCCGGGACCGTTAGAAGCTTTCTTT. The V call is TRBV6-1, the J call TRBJ1-1; D is perhaps TRBD1 (5 bases). Germline CDR1 and CDR2: MNHNS and SASEGT. This CDR3 has 12 amino acids.

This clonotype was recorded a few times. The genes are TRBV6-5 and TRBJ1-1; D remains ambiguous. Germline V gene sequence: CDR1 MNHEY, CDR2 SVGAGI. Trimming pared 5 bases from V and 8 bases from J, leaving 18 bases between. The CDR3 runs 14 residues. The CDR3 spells CASSNPGRVLEAFF. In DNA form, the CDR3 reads TGTGCCAGCAGTAACCCTGGTCGGGTCCTCGAAGCTTTCTTT.

The CDR3 here is CASSISGYNEQFF. The CDR3 DNA sequence: TGTGCCAGTAGTATTTCAGGATACAATGAGCAGTTCTTC. V usage is TRBV19 and J usage is TRBJ2-1; no firm D call. Germline values: CDR1 LNHDA, CDR2 SQIVND (reference sequence). Between the trimmed V and J ends, which lost 3 bases and 4 bases, there was a span of 7 bases. The length of the CDR3 is 13 residues.

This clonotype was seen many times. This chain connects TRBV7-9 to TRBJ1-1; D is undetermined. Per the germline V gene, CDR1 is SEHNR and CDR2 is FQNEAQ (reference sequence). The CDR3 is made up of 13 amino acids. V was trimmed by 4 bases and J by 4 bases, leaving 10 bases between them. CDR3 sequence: CASSSEGSTEAFF. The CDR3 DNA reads TGTGCCAGCAGCTCAGAGGGTAGCACTGAAGCTTTCTTT. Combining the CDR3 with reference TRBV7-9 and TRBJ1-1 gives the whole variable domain DTGVSQNPRHKITKRGQNVTFRCDPISEHNRLYWYRQTLGQGPEFLTYFQNEAQLEKSRLLSDRFSAERPKGSFSTLEIQRTEQGDSAMYLCASSSEGSTEAFFGQGTRLTVV.

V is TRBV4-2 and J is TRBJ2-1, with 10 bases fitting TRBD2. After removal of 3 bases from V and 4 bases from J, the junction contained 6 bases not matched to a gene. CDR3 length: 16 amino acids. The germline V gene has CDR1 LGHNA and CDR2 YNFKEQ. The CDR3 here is CASSHAGLAEYNEQFF. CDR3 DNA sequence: TGTGCCAGCAGCCACGCCGGACTAGCGGAGTACAATGAGCAGTTCTTC.

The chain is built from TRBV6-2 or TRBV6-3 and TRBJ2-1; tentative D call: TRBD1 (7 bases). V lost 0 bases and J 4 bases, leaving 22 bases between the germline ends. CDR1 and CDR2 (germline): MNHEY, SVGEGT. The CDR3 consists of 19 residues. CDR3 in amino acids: CASSYSSTPGRDSYNEQFF. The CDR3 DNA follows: TGTGCCAGCAGTTACTCGAGTACCCCAGGGCGGGACAGTTACAATGAGCAGTTCTTC.

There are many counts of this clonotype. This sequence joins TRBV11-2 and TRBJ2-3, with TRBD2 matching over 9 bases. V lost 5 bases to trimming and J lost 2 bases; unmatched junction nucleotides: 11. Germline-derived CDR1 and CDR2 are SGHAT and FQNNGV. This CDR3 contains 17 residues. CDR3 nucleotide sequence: TGTGCCAGCAGCCCCCTGAGTGGCGGGGGGGTCACAGATACGCAGTATTTT. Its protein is CASSPLSGGGVTDTQYF.

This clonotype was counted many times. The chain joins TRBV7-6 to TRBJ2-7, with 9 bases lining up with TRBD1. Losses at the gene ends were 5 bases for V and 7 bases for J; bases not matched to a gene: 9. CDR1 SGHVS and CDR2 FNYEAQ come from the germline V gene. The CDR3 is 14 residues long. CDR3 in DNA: TGTGCCAGCAGCCCGAACAGGGGGCTGGAGGAGCAGTACTTC. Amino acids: CASSPNRGLEEQYF.

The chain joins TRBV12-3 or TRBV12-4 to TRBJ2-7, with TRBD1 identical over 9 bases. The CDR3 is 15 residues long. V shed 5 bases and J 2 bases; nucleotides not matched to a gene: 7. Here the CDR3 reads CASSGMDRGAYEQYF. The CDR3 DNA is TGTGCCAGCAGTGGAATGGACAGGGGAGCCTACGAGCAGTACTTC.

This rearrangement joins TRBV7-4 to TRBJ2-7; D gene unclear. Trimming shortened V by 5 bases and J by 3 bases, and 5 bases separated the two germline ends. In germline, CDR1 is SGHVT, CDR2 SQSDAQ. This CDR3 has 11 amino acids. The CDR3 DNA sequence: TGTGCCAGCAGCCCCGTCTACGAGCAGTACTTC. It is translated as CASSPVYEQYF. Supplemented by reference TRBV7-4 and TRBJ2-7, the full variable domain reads GAGVSQSPRYKVAKRGRDVALRCDSISGHVTLYWYRQTLGQGSEVLTYSQSDAQRDKSGRPSGRFSAERPERSVSTLKIQRTEQGDSAVYLCASSPVYEQYFGPGTRLTVT.

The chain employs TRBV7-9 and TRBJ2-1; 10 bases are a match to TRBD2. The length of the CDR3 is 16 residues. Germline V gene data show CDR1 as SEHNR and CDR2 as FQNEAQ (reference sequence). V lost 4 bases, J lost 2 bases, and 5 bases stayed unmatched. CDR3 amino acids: CASSSSSGGAYNEQFF. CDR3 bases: TGTGCCAGCAGCTCCTCAAGCGGGGGGGCCTACAATGAGCAGTTCTTC.

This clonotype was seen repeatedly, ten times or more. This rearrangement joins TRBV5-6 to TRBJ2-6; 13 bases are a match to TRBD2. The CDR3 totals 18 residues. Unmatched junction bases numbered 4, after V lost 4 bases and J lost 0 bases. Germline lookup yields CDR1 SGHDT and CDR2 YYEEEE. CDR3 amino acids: CASSTGLAGPSGANVLTF. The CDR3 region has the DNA TGTGCCAGCAGCACGGGACTAGCGGGGCCCTCTGGGGCCAACGTCCTGACTTTC.

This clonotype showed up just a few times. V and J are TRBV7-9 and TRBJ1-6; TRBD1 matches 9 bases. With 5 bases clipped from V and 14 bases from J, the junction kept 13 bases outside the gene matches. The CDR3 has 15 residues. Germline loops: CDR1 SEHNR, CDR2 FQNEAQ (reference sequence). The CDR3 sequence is CASSATYRGQGTLHF. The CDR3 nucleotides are TGTGCCAGCAGCGCAACCTACAGGGGGCAGGGCACCCTCCACTTT. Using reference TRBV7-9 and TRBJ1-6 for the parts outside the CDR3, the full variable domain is DTGVSQNPRHKITKRGQNVTFRCDPISEHNRLYWYRQTLGQGPEFLTYFQNEAQLEKSRLLSDRFSAERPKGSFSTLEIQRTEQGDSAMYLCASSATYRGQGTLHFGNGTRLTVT.

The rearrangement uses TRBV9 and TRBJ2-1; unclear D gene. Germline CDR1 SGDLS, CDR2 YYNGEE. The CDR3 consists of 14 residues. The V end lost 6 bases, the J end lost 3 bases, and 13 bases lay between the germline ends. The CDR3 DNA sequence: TGTGCCAGCACCCCCAATGCAGGCTACAATGAGCAGTTCTTC. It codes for CASTPNAGYNEQFF.

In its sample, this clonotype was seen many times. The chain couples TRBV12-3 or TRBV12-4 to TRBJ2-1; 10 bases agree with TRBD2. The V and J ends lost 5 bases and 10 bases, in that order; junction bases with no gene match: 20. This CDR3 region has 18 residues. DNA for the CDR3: TGTGCCAGCAGTGGTTTAGGGACTAGCGTGGGCCGTAGCGGGGAGCAGTTCTTC. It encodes CASSGLGTSVGRSGEQFF.

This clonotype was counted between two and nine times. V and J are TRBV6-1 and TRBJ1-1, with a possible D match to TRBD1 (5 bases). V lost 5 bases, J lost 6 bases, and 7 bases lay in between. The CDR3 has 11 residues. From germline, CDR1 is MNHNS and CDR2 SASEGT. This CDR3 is CASSQGSEAFF. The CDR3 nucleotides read TGTGCCAGCAGTCAGGGATCTGAAGCTTTCTTT.

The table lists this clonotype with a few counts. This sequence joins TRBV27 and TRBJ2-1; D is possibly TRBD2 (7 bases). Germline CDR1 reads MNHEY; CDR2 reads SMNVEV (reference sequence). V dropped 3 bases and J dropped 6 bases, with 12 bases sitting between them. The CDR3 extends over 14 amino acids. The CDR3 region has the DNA TGTGCCAGCAGTTTCGGGGGGCGGCTCAATGAGCAGTTCTTC. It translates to CASSFGGRLNEQFF.

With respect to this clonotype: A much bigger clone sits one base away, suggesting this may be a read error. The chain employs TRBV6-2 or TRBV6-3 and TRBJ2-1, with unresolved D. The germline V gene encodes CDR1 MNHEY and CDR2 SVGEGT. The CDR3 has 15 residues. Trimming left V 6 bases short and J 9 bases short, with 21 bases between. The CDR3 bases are TGTGCCAGCAGGGAAACGGCGGCCCCTTATGGTGAGCAGTTCTTC. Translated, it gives CASRETAAPYGEQFF.

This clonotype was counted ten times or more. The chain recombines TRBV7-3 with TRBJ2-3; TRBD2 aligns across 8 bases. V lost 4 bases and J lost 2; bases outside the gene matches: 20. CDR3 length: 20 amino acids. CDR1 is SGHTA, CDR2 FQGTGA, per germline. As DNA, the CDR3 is TGTGCCAGCAGCTCCCCACCGGGGGGGACTAGTCTTCCCCCCACAGATACGCAGTATTTT. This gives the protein CASSSPPGGTSLPPTDTQYF.

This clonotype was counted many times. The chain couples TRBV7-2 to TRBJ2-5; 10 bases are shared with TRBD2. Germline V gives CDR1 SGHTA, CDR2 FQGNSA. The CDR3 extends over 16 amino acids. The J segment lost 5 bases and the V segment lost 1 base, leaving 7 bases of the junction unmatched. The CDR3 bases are TGTGCCAGCAGCTTAGTAAGCGGGGGGGCCGGTGAGACCCAGTACTTC. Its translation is CASSLVSGGAGETQYF. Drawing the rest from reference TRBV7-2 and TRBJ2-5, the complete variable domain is GAGVSQSPSNKVTEKGKDVELRCDPISGHTALYWYRQSLGQGLEFLIYFQGNSAPDKSGLPSDRFSAERTGGSVSTLTIQRTQQEDSAVYLCASSLVSGGAGETQYFGPGTRLLVL.

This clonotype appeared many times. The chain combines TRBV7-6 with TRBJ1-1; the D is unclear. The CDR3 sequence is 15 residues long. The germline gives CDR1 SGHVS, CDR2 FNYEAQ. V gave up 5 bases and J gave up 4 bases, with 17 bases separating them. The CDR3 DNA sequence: TGTGCCAGCAGCGTCCGGGCCTCACCTTCCACTGAAGCTTTCTTT. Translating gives CASSVRASPSTEAFF.

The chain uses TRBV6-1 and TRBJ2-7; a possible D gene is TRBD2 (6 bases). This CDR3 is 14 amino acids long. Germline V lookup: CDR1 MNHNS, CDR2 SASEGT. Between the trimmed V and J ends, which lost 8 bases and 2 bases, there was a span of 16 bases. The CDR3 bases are TGTGCCAGCCTCCTTACGGGGGTGCCCTACGAGCAGTACTTC. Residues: CASLLTGVPYEQYF.

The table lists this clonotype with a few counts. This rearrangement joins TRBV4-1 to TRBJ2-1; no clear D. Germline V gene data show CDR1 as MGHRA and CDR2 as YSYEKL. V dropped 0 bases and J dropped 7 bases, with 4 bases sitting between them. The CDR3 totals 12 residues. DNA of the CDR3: TGCGCCAGCAGCCAAGATGTAAATGAGCAGTTCTTC. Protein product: CASSQDVNEQFF.

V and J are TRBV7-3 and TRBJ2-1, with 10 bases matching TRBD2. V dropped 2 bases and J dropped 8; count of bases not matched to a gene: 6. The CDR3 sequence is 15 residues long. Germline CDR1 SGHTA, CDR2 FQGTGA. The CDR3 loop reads CASSLLAGDFDEQFF. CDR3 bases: TGTGCCAGCAGCTTACTAGCGGGGGATTTCGATGAGCAGTTCTTC. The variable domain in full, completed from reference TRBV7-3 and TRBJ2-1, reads GAGVSQTPSNKVTEKGKYVELRCDPISGHTALYWYRQSLGQGPEFLIYFQGTGAADDSGLPNDRFFAVRPEGSVSTLKIQRTERGDSAVYLCASSLLAGDFDEQFFGPGTRLTVL.

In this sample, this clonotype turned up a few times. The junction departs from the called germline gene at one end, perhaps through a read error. The CDR3 reads CASSLQGTQYF. The CDR3 bases are TGTGCCAGCAGCTTACAAGGGACCCAGTACTTC. The chain couples TRBV11-2 to TRBJ2-5; D unclear. Germline V CDR1 and CDR2: SGHAT, FQNNGV. This CDR3 is built from 11 residues.

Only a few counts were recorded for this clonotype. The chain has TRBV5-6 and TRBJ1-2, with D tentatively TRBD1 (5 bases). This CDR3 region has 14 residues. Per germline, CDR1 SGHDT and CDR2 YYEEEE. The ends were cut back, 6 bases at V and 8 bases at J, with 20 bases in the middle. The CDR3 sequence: CASTSRGERGGYTF. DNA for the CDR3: TGTGCCAGCACCTCACGAGGGGAGCGTGGGGGCTACACCTTC.

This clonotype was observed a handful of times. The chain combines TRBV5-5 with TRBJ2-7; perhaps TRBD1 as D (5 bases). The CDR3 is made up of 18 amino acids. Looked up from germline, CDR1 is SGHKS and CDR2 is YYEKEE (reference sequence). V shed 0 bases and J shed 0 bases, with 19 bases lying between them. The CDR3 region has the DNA TGTGCCAGCAGCTTGGGACAGCCGGTTCACCCTCTCTCCTACGAGCAGTACTTC. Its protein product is CASSLGQPVHPLSYEQYF.

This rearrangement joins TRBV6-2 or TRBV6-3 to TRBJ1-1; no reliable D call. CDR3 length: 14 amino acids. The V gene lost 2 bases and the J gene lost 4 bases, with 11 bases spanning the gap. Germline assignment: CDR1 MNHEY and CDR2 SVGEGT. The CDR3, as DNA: TGTGCCAGCAGTTACGCGGAAGGGTTCACTGAAGCTTTCTTT. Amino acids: CASSYAEGFTEAFF.

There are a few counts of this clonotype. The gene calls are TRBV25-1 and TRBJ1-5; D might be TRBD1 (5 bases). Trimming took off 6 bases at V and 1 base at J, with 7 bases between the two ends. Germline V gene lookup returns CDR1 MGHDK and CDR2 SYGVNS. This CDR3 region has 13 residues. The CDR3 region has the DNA TGTGCCAGCAGGGGGGGGAGCAATCAGCCCCAGCATTTT. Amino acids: CASRGGSNQPQHF.

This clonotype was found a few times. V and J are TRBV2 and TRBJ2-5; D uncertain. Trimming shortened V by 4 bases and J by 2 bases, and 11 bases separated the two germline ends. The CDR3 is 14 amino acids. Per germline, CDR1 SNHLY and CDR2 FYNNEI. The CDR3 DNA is TGTGCCAGCAGTGCCAGACCAGGTCAAGAGACCCAGTACTTC. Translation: CASSARPGQETQYF.